Listed below are T cell receptor beta chains from one sample, sequenced in a study of blood T cell repertoires in COVID-19. Here immunoSEQ multiplex PCR was the method, and the copy in TCRdb shows in-frame clones only, minus some. The top ten hold roughly 4% of the sample, which has 120,000 or so clones, 70% to 90% seen once. The sample was peripheral blood. These receptors all come from a woman in her forties or fifties with acute or convalescent COVID-19. Both conserved end residues are part of each CDR3. D genes are given only for firm matches. Size values are once, few and many counts, or a class for expanded clones, and some rows have none.

TRBV2	-	-	TRBJ1-1	CASSEVGGGTEAFF	TGTGCCAGCAGTGAAGTGGGAGGGGGCACTGAAGCTTTCTTT
TRBV4-2	once	-	TRBJ2-1	CASSQERENDEQFF	TGTGCCAGCAGCCAAGAACGAGAGAACGATGAGCAGTTCTTC
TRBV29-1	-	-	TRBJ1-2	CSVSADQGTSGYTF	TGCAGCGTTTCCGCTGACCAGGGTACCTCGGGCTACACCTTC
TRBV28	few	-	TRBJ1-2	CASSFIRGYTF	TGTGCCAGCAGTTTTATCAGGGGCTACACCTTC
TRBV5-1	-	-	TRBJ2-3	CASSYQTDTQYF	TGCGCCAGCAGCTATCAGACAGATACGCAGTATTTT
TRBV5-1	few	-	TRBJ2-1	CASSLAAGNYNEQFF	TGCGCCAGCAGCTTGGCGGCAGGGAACTACAATGAGCAGTTCTTC
TRBV9	-	TRBD1	TRBJ2-2	CASSETGDTGELFF	TGTGCCAGCAGCGAGACAGGGGACACCGGGGAGCTGTTTTTT
TRBV27	few	-	TRBJ2-1	CASSLMSVSYNEQFF	TGTGCCAGCAGTTTAATGAGTGTGTCCTACAATGAGCAGTTCTTC
TRBV2	-	TRBD1	TRBJ1-5	CASSDGQGGQPQHF	TGTGCCAGCAGTGATGGGCAGGGGGGTCAGCCCCAGCATTTT
TRBV29-1	-	TRBD1	TRBJ1-6	CSARTGGYNSPLHF	TGCAGCGCTCGGACAGGGGGTTATAATTCACCCCTCCACTTT
TRBV15	-	-	TRBJ1-2	CATSRDARNNYGYTF	TGTGCCACCAGCAGAGATGCCAGGAATAACTATGGCTACACCTTC
TRBV18	-	-	TRBJ1-5	CASSPPGGAGQPQHF	TGTGCCAGCTCACCACCGGGAGGGGCTGGACAGCCCCAGCATTTT
TRBV5-5	-	-	TRBJ2-2	CASSIYREHTGELFF	TGTGCCAGCAGCATCTACAGGGAGCACACCGGGGAGCTGTTTTTT
TRBV21-1	-	-	TRBJ1-6	CASSKGGRSGAPLHF	TGTGCCAGCAGCAAAGGCGGCCGCAGCGGCGCACCCCTCCACTTT
TRBV28	-	-	TRBJ2-7	CASSLAGTGYEQYF	TGTGCCAGCAGTTTGGCTGGGACTGGCTACGAGCAGTACTTC
TRBV18	-	TRBD2	TRBJ2-3	CASSPIYLAQAGGRTDTQYF	TGTGCCAGCTCACCTATTTACCTGGCTCAAGCGGGGGGGAGAACAGATACGCAGTATTTT
TRBV27	-	TRBD1	TRBJ2-7	CASSGTALSEQYF	TGTGCCAGCTCCGGGACAGCCCTCAGCGAGCAGTACTTC
TRBV3-1/TRBV3-2	-	TRBD2	TRBJ2-1	CASSPLAGGLREQFF	TGTGCCAGCAGCCCTTTAGCGGGGGGGCTAAGGGAGCAGTTCTTC
TRBV28	-	TRBD2	TRBJ2-2	CASSFRTSGRPNTGELFF	TGTGCCAGCAGTTTTCGGACTAGCGGGAGGCCGAACACCGGGGAGCTGTTTTTT
TRBV7-9	few	TRBD2	TRBJ2-3	CASSPIAGSTDTQYF	TGTGCCAGCAGCCCCATAGCGGGGAGCACAGATACGCAGTATTTT
TRBV19	-	-	TRBJ1-1	CASSTYTQNTEAFF	TGTGCCAGTAGTACCTATACTCAGAACACTGAAGCTTTCTTT
TRBV2	once	TRBD1	TRBJ1-1	CASSYQGANTEAFF	TGTGCCAGCAGTTACCAGGGGGCGAACACTGAAGCTTTCTTT
TRBV6-5	once	-	TRBJ1-5	CASNAYSNQPQHF	TGTGCCAGTAACGCGTATAGCAATCAGCCCCAGCATTTT
TRBV7-3	-	TRBD1	TRBJ2-1	CASSSDRGRNEQFF	TGTGCCAGCAGCTCGGACAGGGGAAGGAATGAGCAGTTCTTC
TRBV5-1	-	TRBD2	TRBJ2-7	CASSTPLAGEGEQYF	TGCGCCAGCAGCACACCCCTAGCGGGAGAGGGTGAGCAGTACTTC
TRBV2	-	-	TRBJ1-5	CASSEAQTSQPQHF	TGTGCCAGCAGTGAGGCACAGACGAGTCAGCCCCAGCATTTT
TRBV5-1	-	-	TRBJ2-2	CASSLAGNGDTGELFF	TGCGCCAGCAGCTTGGCTGGGAACGGGGACACCGGGGAGCTGTTTTTT
TRBV3-1/TRBV3-2	-	-	TRBJ2-7	CASSPGFYYEQYF	TGTGCCAGCAGCCCAGGGTTTTACTACGAGCAGTACTTC
TRBV19	once	-	TRBJ1-1	CASSTERGRNTEAFF	TGTGCCAGTAGTACGGAGAGGGGGAGAAACACTGAAGCTTTCTTT
TRBV2	-	TRBD1	TRBJ1-2	CASSAGQGPGYTF	TGTGCCAGCAGTGCGGGACAGGGGCCTGGCTACACCTTC
TRBV4-1	-	-	TRBJ1-1	CASSQRTELNTEAFF	TGCGCCAGCAGCCAAAGGACAGAGTTGAACACTGAAGCTTTCTTT
TRBV15	-	-	TRBJ1-6	CATSLEVTAENSPLHF	TGTGCCACCAGCCTCGAGGTGACAGCAGAAAATTCACCCCTCCACTTT
TRBV13	-	-	TRBJ1-2	CASSQQDRYYGYTF	TGTGCCAGCAGCCAACAGGACAGATACTATGGCTACACCTTC
TRBV7-3	once	-	TRBJ2-6	CASSSGHFSGANVLTF	TGTGCCAGCAGCTCTGGACACTTTTCTGGGGCCAACGTCCTGACTTTC
TRBV2	-	TRBD2	TRBJ2-1	CALRRGSSYNEQFF	TGTGCCCTGAGGCGGGGGAGCTCCTACAATGAGCAGTTCTTC
TRBV5-4	once	-	TRBJ1-2	CASSLVWSQRGPNNYGYTF	TGTGCCAGCAGCTTGGTTTGGTCCCAAAGGGGTCCAAATAACTATGGCTACACCTTC
TRBV6-5	few	-	TRBJ2-4	CASRGYGAKNIQYF	TGTGCCAGTCGAGGTTATGGTGCCAAAAACATTCAGTACTTC
TRBV28	-	-	TRBJ1-4	CASSLGGRQNLFF	TGTGCCAGCAGTTTAGGGGGGAGACAAAACTTATTTTTT
TRBV6-6	-	TRBD2	TRBJ2-3	CASSRGLETDTQYF	TGTGCCAGCAGTCGCGGACTAGAAACAGATACGCAGTATTTT